This entry concerns a single TCR beta chain. Its antigen is as yet unknown. This specimen belongs to a study of beta chain features in type 1 diabetes. Points from the study as a whole: Insertion counts at VDJ junctions were lower in type 1 diabetes patients, who also showed more deletions there.

Sequencing targeted expressed TCRB transcripts, as all isolated RNA had been reverse transcribed. TCRdb keeps only in-frame clones here, not all; method: immunoSEQ multiplex PCR. The sample lists about 240,000 clones, less than 35% occurring once. What was sequenced was central memory CD4+ T cells from blood. The sequence came from a young man in good health.

CDR3 in DNA: TGTGCCAGCAGTGAAGTCGGTCGCTACGAGCAGTACTTC. This translates into CASSEVGRYEQYF. This sequence joins TRBV25-1 and TRBJ2-7; unclear D gene. The germline CDR1 and CDR2 sequences are MGHDK and SYGVNS. The CDR3 has 13 amino acids. The V end lost 2 bases, the J end lost 3 bases, and 8 bases lay between the germline ends.